The rows below give T cell receptor beta chains drawn from one sample of a study of CD8 T cells in ankylosing spondylitis. TCRdb processed the 5' RACE reads anew with MiXCR; each CDR3 protein has one entry. The sample has about 96,000 distinct CDR3 sequences; approximately 30% are singletons. The sequencing sample was made of blood, either unsorted or a sorted T cell fraction (not recorded which). These receptors came from a male donor with ankylosing spondylitis or in good health (not recorded which). Both conserved end residues are part of each CDR3. Each record gives: V gene, D gene, clone size, J gene, CDR3 protein, CDR3 DNA. A D gene is named only where the DNA matches it firmly. Size is omitted from some rows. Given values are once, few, many or a class for expanded clones.

TRBV5-1,TRBD1,NA,TRBJ1-1,CASSLARTGVGNTEAFF,TGCGCCAGCAGCTTGGCACGGACAGGGGTTGGGAACACTGAAGCTTTCTTT
TRBV5-1,NA,few,TRBJ1-1,CASSFGQNTEAFF,TGCGCCAGCAGCTTTGGACAGAACACTGAAGCTTTCTTT
TRBV14,TRBD1,NA,TRBJ2-1,CASGDSYNEQFF,TGTGCCAGCGGGGACAGCTACAATGAGCAGTTCTTC
TRBV5-1,TRBD2,many,TRBJ2-1,CASSLVAGAYNEQFF,TGCGCCAGCAGCTTGGTAGCGGGAGCCTACAATGAGCAGTTCTTC
TRBV4-2,TRBD2,few,TRBJ2-1,CASSRQRGDNEQFF,TGTGCCAGCAGCCGGCAGCGGGGCGACAATGAGCAGTTCTTC
TRBV5-1,NA,few,TRBJ2-1,CASSLSLNEQFF,TGCGCCAGCAGCTTGAGCCTGAATGAGCAGTTCTTC
TRBV5-6,TRBD2,NA,TRBJ2-1,CASSQGLAGVSEQFF,TGTGCCAGCAGCCAAGGACTAGCGGGAGTTAGTGAGCAGTTCTTC
TRBV10-2,TRBD1,few,TRBJ2-3,CASLTDRSNTDTQYF,TGCGCCAGCCTTACGGACAGGAGCAACACAGATACGCAGTATTTT
TRBV5-1,TRBD1,many,TRBJ2-3,CASSLGTGGVTDTQYF,TGCGCCAGCAGCTTGGGGACAGGGGGCGTCACAGATACGCAGTATTTT
TRBV5-1,TRBD1,NA,TRBJ2-5,CASSSQTGTSETQYF,TGCGCCAGCAGCTCGCAGACAGGGACGTCGGAGACCCAGTACTTC
TRBV20-1,NA,few,TRBJ1-1,CSARGGGAEFTEAFF,TGCAGTGCTAGAGGCGGGGGGGCGGAATTTACTGAAGCTTTCTTT
TRBV20-1,TRBD2,NA,TRBJ2-3,CSAPSTTTSGRRTDTQYF,TGCAGTGCTCCCTCCACCACCACTAGCGGGAGAAGAACAGATACGCAGTATTTT
TRBV20-1,NA,NA,TRBJ2-2,CSARALGNPGELFF,TGCAGTGCTAGAGCCCTGGGAAACCCCGGGGAGCTGTTTTTT
TRBV6-5,TRBD1,NA,TRBJ1-2,CASSYGQGIMGGYTF,TGTGCCAGCAGTTACGGACAGGGCATAATGGGTGGCTACACCTTC
TRBV20-1,TRBD2,few,TRBJ2-1,CSARDLFLAGGGSYNEQFF,TGCAGTGCTAGAGATCTGTTTCTAGCGGGGGGCGGCTCCTACAATGAGCAGTTCTTC
TRBV5-1,NA,few,TRBJ1-1,CASSKPPGTGRTEAFF,TGCGCCAGCAGCAAACCCCCCGGGACGGGGAGGACTGAAGCTTTCTTT
TRBV18,NA,few,TRBJ1-2,CASSPEQNYGYTF,TGTGCCAGCTCACCAGAACAGAACTATGGCTACACCTTC
TRBV29-1,TRBD2,few,TRBJ2-1,CSVSAGGPSSYNEQFF,TGCAGCGTCTCAGCGGGGGGGCCCAGCTCCTACAATGAGCAGTTCTTC
TRBV20-1,NA,many,TRBJ1-5,CSASRGGGQPQHF,TGCAGTGCTAGCAGGGGAGGTGGGCAGCCCCAGCATTTT
TRBV18,TRBD1,few,TRBJ1-1,CASSPGQGLAEAFF,TGTGCCAGCTCACCCGGACAGGGACTGGCTGAAGCTTTCTTT
TRBV4-1,NA,NA,TRBJ1-3,CASSRPGHSTGNTIYF,TGCGCCAGCAGCCGTCCGGGACATTCTACTGGAAACACCATATATTTT
TRBV16,NA,NA,TRBJ1-4,CASSRNSGDEKLFF,TGTGCCAGCAGCCGGAACAGTGGAGATGAAAAACTGTTTTTT
TRBV5-1,TRBD1,few,TRBJ1-6,CASSLGTGPNSPLHF,TGCGCCAGCAGCTTGGGGACAGGCCCAAATTCACCCCTCCACTTT
TRBV29-1,TRBD1,few,TRBJ1-5,CSIGQGGDQPQHF,TGCAGCATAGGACAGGGCGGCGATCAGCCCCAGCATTTT
TRBV6-1,TRBD2,few,TRBJ2-7,CASSKRGTSSYEQYF,TGTGCCAGCAGTAAGCGGGGGACTAGTTCGTACGAGCAGTACTTC
TRBV7-3,NA,few,TRBJ2-2,CASSLGSGELFF,TGTGCCAGCAGCTTAGGGAGCGGGGAGCTGTTTTTT
TRBV24-1,NA,NA,TRBJ2-3,CATSDPSSGSTDTQYF,TGTGCCACCAGTGATCCCTCCTCGGGAAGCACAGATACGCAGTATTTT
TRBV20-1,NA,NA,TRBJ2-5,CSAIRDFNQRAQETQYF,TGCAGTGCTATAAGGGATTTTAACCAACGGGCTCAAGAGACCCAGTACTTC
TRBV5-1,NA,few,TRBJ1-1,CASSLDGFYTEAFF,TGCGCCAGCAGCTTGGATGGGTTCTACACTGAAGCTTTCTTT
TRBV20-1,NA,NA,TRBJ2-1,CSAIEGPNEQFF,TGCAGTGCCATCGAAGGCCCGAATGAGCAGTTCTTC
TRBV11-2,NA,few,TRBJ2-2,CASSLRSRAPRGGTDTGELFF,TGTGCCAGCAGCTTACGAAGTCGTGCTCCCAGGGGAGGGACGGACACCGGGGAGCTGTTTTTT
TRBV7-2,NA,NA,TRBJ1-2,CASSLVPPGDGYTF,TGTGCCAGCAGCTTAGTCCCTCCAGGCGATGGCTACACCTTC
TRBV5-1,NA,NA,TRBJ1-1,CASSPTGGGGNSEAFF,TGCGCCAGCAGCCCCACCGGGGGTGGGGGGAACTCTGAAGCTTTCTTT
TRBV5-1,NA,few,TRBJ2-3,CASSLRVGTDTQYF,TGCGCCAGCAGCTTGCGTGTCGGCACAGATACGCAGTATTTT
TRBV2,TRBD2,few,TRBJ2-2,CASKRGSNTGELFF,TGTGCCAGCAAGCGGGGATCGAACACCGGGGAGCTGTTTTTT
TRBV27,NA,few,TRBJ2-3,CASRRPSGGTDTQYF,TGTGCCAGCAGGCGGCCTTCGGGTGGCACAGATACGCAGTATTTT
TRBV5-1,TRBD1,many,TRBJ2-3,CASSYTTGARPDTQYF,TGCGCCAGCAGCTACACCACAGGGGCCCGCCCAGATACGCAGTATTTT
TRBV2,TRBD2,NA,TRBJ2-3,CASSRRLAGSTDTQYF,TGTGCCAGCAGTCGCAGACTAGCGGGGAGCACAGATACGCAGTATTTT
TRBV11-2,NA,few,TRBJ2-1,CASSSTGQAWGEQFF,TGTGCCAGCAGTTCGACGGGGCAAGCCTGGGGTGAGCAGTTCTTC
TRBV3-1,NA,once,TRBJ1-1,CASSQLGRNTEAFF,TGTGCCAGCAGCCAATTGGGCAGGAACACTGAAGCTTTCTTT
TRBV14,NA,NA,TRBJ2-1,CASSQDWGLNEQFF,TGTGCCAGCAGCCAAGATTGGGGGCTCAATGAGCAGTTCTTC
TRBV25-1,NA,NA,TRBJ1-2,CASSESVASNYGYTF,TGTGCCAGCAGTGAATCAGTGGCCTCTAACTATGGCTACACCTTC
TRBV5-1,NA,few,TRBJ2-1,CASSLDVSGSGLDEQFF,TGCGCCAGCAGCTTGGATGTATCGGGTTCTGGTTTGGATGAGCAGTTCTTC
TRBV5-1,NA,few,TRBJ2-1,CASSLRAEDPEQFF,TGCGCCAGCAGCTTGAGGGCAGAAGACCCTGAGCAGTTCTTC
TRBV9,TRBD2,many,TRBJ2-1,CASSVRASGRDEQFF,TGTGCCAGCAGCGTACGGGCTAGCGGGAGGGATGAGCAGTTCTTC
TRBV12-3/TRBV12-4,TRBD2,once,TRBJ2-1,CASSLAGLAGESKQFF,TGTGCCAGCAGTTTAGCTGGACTAGCGGGGGAGTCAAAGCAGTTCTTC
TRBV29-1,NA,many,TRBJ1-2,CSVEFQGVNRLNYGYTF,TGCAGCGTTGAATTCCAGGGTGTGAATCGTCTAAACTATGGCTACACCTTC
TRBV6-1,NA,few,TRBJ2-2,CASRPPGHITGELFF,TGTGCCAGCAGGCCACCGGGACATATCACCGGGGAGCTGTTTTTT
TRBV11-2,NA,NA,TRBJ2-1,CASTTVSYNEQFF,TGTGCCAGTACTACTGTTTCCTACAATGAGCAGTTCTTC
TRBV12-3/TRBV12-4,NA,once,TRBJ2-1,CASSLSGGGMEQFF,TGTGCCAGCAGTTTATCTGGGGGAGGAATGGAGCAGTTCTTC
TRBV29-1,NA,few,TRBJ2-3,CSVEGTSTDTQYF,TGCAGCGTAGAGGGGACGTCCACAGATACGCAGTATTTT
TRBV7-2,TRBD2,few,TRBJ2-4,CASSLLGTSGNIQYF,TGTGCCAGCAGCTTACTTGGGACTAGCGGAAACATTCAGTACTTC
TRBV6-1,NA,NA,TRBJ2-5,CASQKGKGVSQETQYF,TGTGCCAGCCAGAAAGGGAAGGGGGTTAGTCAGGAGACCCAGTACTTC